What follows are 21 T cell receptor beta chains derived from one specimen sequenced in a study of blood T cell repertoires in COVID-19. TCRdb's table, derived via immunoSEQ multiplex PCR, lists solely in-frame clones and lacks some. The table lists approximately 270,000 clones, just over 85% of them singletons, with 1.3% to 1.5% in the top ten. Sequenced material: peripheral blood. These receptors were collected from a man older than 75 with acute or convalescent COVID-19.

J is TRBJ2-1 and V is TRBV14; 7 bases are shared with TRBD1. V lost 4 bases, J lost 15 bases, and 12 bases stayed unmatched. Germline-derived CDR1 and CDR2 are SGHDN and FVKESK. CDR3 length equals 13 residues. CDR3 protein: CASSPVQGPRRFF. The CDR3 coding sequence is TGTGCCAGCAGCCCAGTACAGGGGCCGCGGCGGTTCTTC.

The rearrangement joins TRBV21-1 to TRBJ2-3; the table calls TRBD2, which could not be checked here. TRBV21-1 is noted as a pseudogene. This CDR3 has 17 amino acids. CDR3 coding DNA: TGTGCCAGCAGCAAAGTTCCTAGGCGGGAGAGGGCAGATACGCAGTATTTT. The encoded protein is CASSKVPRRERADTQYF.

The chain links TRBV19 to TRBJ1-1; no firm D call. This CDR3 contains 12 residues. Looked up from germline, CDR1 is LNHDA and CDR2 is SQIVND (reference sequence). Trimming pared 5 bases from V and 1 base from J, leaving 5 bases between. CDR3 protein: CASSGANTEAFF. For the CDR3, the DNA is TGTGCCAGTAGTGGAGCGAACACTGAAGCTTTCTTT.

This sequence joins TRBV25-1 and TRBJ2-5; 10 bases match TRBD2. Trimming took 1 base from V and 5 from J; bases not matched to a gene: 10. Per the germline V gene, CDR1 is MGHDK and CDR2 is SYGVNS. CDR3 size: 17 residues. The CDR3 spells CASSESSGGAGIETQYF. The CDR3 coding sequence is TGTGCCAGCAGTGAATCCAGCGGGGGGGCTGGTATTGAGACCCAGTACTTC.

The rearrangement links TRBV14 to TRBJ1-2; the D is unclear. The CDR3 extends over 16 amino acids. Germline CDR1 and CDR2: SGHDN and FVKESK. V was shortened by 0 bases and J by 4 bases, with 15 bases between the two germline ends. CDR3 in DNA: TGTGCCAGCAGCCAAGATTGGGCCACCTCTGCCTATGGCTACACCTTC. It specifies CASSQDWATSAYGYTF.

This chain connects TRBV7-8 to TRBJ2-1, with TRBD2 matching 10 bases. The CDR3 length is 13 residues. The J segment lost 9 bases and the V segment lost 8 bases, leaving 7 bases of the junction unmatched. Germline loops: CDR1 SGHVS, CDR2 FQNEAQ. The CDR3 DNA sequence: TGTGCCAGCCAGCTAGCGGGAGTTAGTGAGCAGTTCTTC. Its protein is CASQLAGVSEQFF.

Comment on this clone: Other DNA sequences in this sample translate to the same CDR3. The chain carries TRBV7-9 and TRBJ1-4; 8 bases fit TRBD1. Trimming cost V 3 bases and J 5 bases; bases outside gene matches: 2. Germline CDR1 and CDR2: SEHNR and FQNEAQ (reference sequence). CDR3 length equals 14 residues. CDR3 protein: CASSFGTGNEKLFF. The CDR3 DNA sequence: TGTGCCAGCAGCTTCGGGACAGGCAATGAAAAACTGTTTTTT. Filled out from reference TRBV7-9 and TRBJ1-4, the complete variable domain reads DTGVSQNPRHKITKRGQNVTFRCDPISEHNRLYWYRQTLGQGPEFLTYFQNEAQLEKSRLLSDRFSAERPKGSFSTLEIQRTEQGDSAMYLCASSFGTGNEKLFFGSGTQLSVL.

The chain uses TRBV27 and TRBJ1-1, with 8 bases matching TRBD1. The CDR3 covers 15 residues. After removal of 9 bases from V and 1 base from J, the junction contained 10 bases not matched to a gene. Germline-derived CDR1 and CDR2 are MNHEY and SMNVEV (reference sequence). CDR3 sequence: CARCGRTGTNTEAFF. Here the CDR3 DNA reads TGTGCCAGATGTGGCCGGACAGGGACGAACACTGAAGCTTTCTTT.

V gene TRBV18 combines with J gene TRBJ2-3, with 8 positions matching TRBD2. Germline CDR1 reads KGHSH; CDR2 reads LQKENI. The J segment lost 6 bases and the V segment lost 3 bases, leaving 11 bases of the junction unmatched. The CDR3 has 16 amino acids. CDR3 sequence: CASSPFNVAGRDTQYF. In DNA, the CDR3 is TGTGCCAGCTCACCTTTTAACGTAGCGGGACGGGATACGCAGTATTTT.

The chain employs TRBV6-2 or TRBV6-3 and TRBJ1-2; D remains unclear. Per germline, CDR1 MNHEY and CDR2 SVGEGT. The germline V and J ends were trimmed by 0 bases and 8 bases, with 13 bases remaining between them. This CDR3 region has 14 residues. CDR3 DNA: TGTGCCAGCAGTTACTCCCTGTCCGGGAACGGCTACACCTTC. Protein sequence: CASSYSLSGNGYTF.

The DNA for the CDR3 is TGTGCCAGCAGCTTGTGGCGGAGCTCCTACAATGAGCAGTTCTTC. Translating gives CASSLWRSSYNEQFF. The chain is built from TRBV5-8 and TRBJ2-1; D unclear. The CDR3 spans 15 residues. Germline V gene data show CDR1 as SGHTS and CDR2 as YDEGEE. V dropped 1 base and J dropped 0 bases, with 8 bases sitting between them.

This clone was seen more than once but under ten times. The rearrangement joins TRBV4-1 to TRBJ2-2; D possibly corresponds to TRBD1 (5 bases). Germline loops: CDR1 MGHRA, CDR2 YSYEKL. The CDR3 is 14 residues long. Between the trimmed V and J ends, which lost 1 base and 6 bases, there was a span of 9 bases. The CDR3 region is CASSQVYRPGELFF. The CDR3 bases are TGCGCCAGCAGCCAAGTTTACAGGCCCGGGGAGCTGTTTTTT.

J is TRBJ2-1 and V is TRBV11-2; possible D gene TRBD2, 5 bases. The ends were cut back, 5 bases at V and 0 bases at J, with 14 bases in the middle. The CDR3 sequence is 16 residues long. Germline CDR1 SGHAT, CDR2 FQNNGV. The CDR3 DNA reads TGTGCCAGCAGCCCTCGTGGAGGCCGCTCCTACAATGAGCAGTTCTTC. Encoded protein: CASSPRGGRSYNEQFF. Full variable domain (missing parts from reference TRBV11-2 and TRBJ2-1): EAGVAQSPRYKIIEKRQSVAFWCNPISGHATLYWYQQILGQGPKLLIQFQNNGVVDDSQLPKDRFSAERLKGVDSTLKIQPAKLEDSAVYLCASSPRGGRSYNEQFFGPGTRLTVL.

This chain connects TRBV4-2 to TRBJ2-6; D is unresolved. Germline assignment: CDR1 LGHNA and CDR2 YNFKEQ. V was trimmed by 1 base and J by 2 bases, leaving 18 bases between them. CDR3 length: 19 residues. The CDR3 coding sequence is TGTGCCAGCAGCCAAGGTCCGGTGACGACGAGGACTGGGGCCAACGTCCTGACTTTC. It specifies CASSQGPVTTRTGANVLTF.

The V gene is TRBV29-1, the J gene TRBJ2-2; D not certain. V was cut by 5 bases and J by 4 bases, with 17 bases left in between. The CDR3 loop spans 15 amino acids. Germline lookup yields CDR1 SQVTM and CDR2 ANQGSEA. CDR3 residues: CSVLTPLGRTGELFF. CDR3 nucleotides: TGCAGCGTTCTTACTCCCTTGGGCCGCACCGGGGAGCTGTTTTTT.

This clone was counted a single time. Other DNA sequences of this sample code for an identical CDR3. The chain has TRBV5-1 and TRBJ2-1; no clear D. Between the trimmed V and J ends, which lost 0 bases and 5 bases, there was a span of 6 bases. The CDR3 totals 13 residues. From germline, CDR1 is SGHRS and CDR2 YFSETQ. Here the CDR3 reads CASSLDRNNEQFF. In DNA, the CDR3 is TGCGCCAGCAGCTTGGACAGAAACAATGAGCAGTTCTTC.

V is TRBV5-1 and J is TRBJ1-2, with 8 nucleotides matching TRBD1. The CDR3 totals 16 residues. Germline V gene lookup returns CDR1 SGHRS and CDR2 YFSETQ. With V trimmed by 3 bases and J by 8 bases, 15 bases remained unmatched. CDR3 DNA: TGCGCCAGCAGCTCCGAGACAGGGGCCCCTATGGGCGGCTACACCTTC. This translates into CASSSETGAPMGGYTF. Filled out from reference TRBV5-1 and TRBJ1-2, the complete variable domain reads KAGVTQTPRYLIKTRGQQVTLSCSPISGHRSVSWYQQTPGQGLQFLFEYFSETQRNKGNFPGRFSGRQFSNSRSEMNVSTLELGDSALYLCASSSETGAPMGGYTFGSGTRLTVV.

CDR3 sequence: CASSPDRVSYEQYF. DNA for the CDR3: TGTGCCAGCAGTCCGGACAGGGTCTCCTACGAGCAGTACTTC. The gene calls are TRBV2 and TRBJ2-7; 8 nucleotides align to TRBD1. Germline V lookup: CDR1 SNHLY, CDR2 FYNNEI. V trimming: 5 bases; J trimming: 0 bases; junction bases outside the gene matches: 3. The CDR3 length is 14 residues.

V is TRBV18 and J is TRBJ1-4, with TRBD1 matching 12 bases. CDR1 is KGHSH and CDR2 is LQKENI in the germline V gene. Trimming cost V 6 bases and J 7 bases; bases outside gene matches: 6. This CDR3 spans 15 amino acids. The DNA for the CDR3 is TGTGCCAGCTCCCCGGGACAGGGGGCGAGTGAAAAACTGTTTTTT. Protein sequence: CASSPGQGASEKLFF.

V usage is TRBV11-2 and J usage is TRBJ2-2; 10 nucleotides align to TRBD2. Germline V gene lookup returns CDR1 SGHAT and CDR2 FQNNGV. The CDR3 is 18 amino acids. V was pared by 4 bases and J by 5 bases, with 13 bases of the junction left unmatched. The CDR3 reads CASSSPRLAGVGTGELFF. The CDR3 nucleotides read TGTGCCAGCAGCTCACCCCGGCTAGCGGGAGTTGGGACCGGGGAGCTGTTTTTT.

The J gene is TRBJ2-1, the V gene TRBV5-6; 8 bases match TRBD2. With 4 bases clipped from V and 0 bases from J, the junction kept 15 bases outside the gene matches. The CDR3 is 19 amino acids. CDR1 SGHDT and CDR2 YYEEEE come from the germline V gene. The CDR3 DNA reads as TGTGCCAGCAGCCCCCCCGGGGGTAGCGGGGTTCTCTCCTACAATGAGCAGTTCTTC. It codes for CASSPPGGSGVLSYNEQFF.